Listed below are T cell receptor beta chains from one sample, sequenced in a study of shared clonotypes between healthy human individuals. Only in-frame clones appear in the TCRdb table, and some are missing; sequencing was by immunoSEQ multiplex PCR. The sample yields a few million clones, roughly 93% seen once. The sequenced material came from naive CD4+ T cells from PBMCs. Source of these receptors: a man between 18 and 35 years old in good health. Some clones in this sample may be carry-over from other donors' samples. Each CDR3 is given with its conserved first and last residue. A D gene is named only where the DNA matches it firmly. Not every row has a clone size; where given, it reads once, few, many or a size class.

D gene: -; clone size: -; V gene: TRBV28; J gene: TRBJ1-1; CDR3 DNA: TGTGCCAGCAGTTTAGAGTTCGGGGCTGGGGGCACTGAAGCTTTCTTT; CDR3 protein: CASSLEFGAGGTEAFF
D gene: TRBD2; clone size: -; V gene: TRBV5-4; J gene: TRBJ2-2; CDR3 DNA: TGTGCCAGCAGCCTCCTGGGCGGGAGGGGCACCGGGGAGCTGTTTTTT; CDR3 protein: CASSLLGGRGTGELFF
D gene: TRBD1; clone size: -; V gene: TRBV6-1; J gene: TRBJ1-1; CDR3 DNA: TGTGCCAGCAGCGTCCCCGACAGGGGGACTGAAGCTTTCTTT; CDR3 protein: CASSVPDRGTEAFF
D gene: TRBD2; clone size: -; V gene: TRBV7-2; J gene: TRBJ2-3; CDR3 DNA: TGTGCCAGCAGCTTAGATTTAGGGGCTAGCGGGAGGGTGTCAGATACGCAGTATTTT; CDR3 protein: CASSLDLGASGRVSDTQYF
D gene: -; clone size: -; V gene: TRBV6-1; J gene: TRBJ2-3; CDR3 DNA: TGTGCCAGCAGTGAAGGGGGTAGCACAGATACGCAGTATTTT; CDR3 protein: CASSEGGSTDTQYF
D gene: TRBD1; clone size: -; V gene: TRBV19; J gene: TRBJ1-4; CDR3 DNA: TGTGCCAGTAGTCTACAGGGGGCCCTCCGCGCTAATGAAAAACTGTTTTTT; CDR3 protein: CASSLQGALRANEKLFF
D gene: TRBD1; clone size: -; V gene: TRBV4-3; J gene: TRBJ2-3; CDR3 DNA: TGCGCCAGCAGCCAAGTTCTAATAGGGGACAGGAGAACAGATACGCAGTATTTT; CDR3 protein: CASSQVLIGDRRTDTQYF
D gene: TRBD1; clone size: -; V gene: TRBV28; J gene: TRBJ2-7; CDR3 DNA: TGTGCCAGCAGTAAACGAGGACAGGGGGCTTTTCGAGAGCAGTACTTC; CDR3 protein: CASSKRGQGAFREQYF
D gene: TRBD1; clone size: -; V gene: TRBV5-1; J gene: TRBJ2-2; CDR3 DNA: TGCGCCAGCAGCTCGTACAGGGGAACCGGGGAGCTGTTTTTT; CDR3 protein: CASSSYRGTGELFF
D gene: -; clone size: -; V gene: TRBV29-1; J gene: TRBJ1-4; CDR3 DNA: TGCAGCGTTGTGTCCGCAACTAATGAAAAACTGTTTTTT; CDR3 protein: CSVVSATNEKLFF
D gene: -; clone size: -; V gene: TRBV4-2; J gene: TRBJ1-2; CDR3 DNA: TGTGCCAGCAGCCAAGGCCTGCCAGTCTATGGCTACACCTTC; CDR3 protein: CASSQGLPVYGYTF
D gene: TRBD1; clone size: -; V gene: TRBV19; J gene: TRBJ2-7; CDR3 DNA: TGTGCCACCTGCCCCGGGGACAGGGCACGCGAGCAGTACTTC; CDR3 protein: CATCPGDRAREQYF
D gene: -; clone size: -; V gene: TRBV28; J gene: TRBJ2-5; CDR3 DNA: TGTGCCAGCAGTTTACGACAGTTAGAGACCCAGTACTTC; CDR3 protein: CASSLRQLETQYF
D gene: -; clone size: -; V gene: TRBV28; J gene: TRBJ2-5; CDR3 DNA: TGTGCCAGCAGTTTTGGGGTTACTGAGACCCAGTACTTC; CDR3 protein: CASSFGVTETQYF
D gene: TRBD1; clone size: -; V gene: TRBV7-2; J gene: TRBJ2-7; CDR3 DNA: TGTGCCAGCAGCCGACAGGGGGAGGGTAACGAGCAGTACTTC; CDR3 protein: CASSRQGEGNEQYF
D gene: -; clone size: -; V gene: TRBV6-4; J gene: TRBJ2-2; CDR3 DNA: TGTGCCAGCAGTGACTCAAGACAGTGGGGAACCGGGGAGCTGTTTTTT; CDR3 protein: CASSDSRQWGTGELFF
D gene: -; clone size: -; V gene: TRBV28; J gene: TRBJ1-4; CDR3 DNA: TGTGCCAGCAGCCCAGCCGGGGGGTTCGCTAATGAAAAACTGTTTTTT; CDR3 protein: CASSPAGGFANEKLFF
D gene: TRBD2; clone size: -; V gene: TRBV5-1; J gene: TRBJ2-7; CDR3 DNA: TGCGCCAGCAGCTTGGTGTCGGGGAGGGACGAGCAGTACTTC; CDR3 protein: CASSLVSGRDEQYF
D gene: TRBD2; clone size: -; V gene: TRBV28; J gene: TRBJ2-2; CDR3 DNA: TGTGCCAGCAGTTATCCAACATCGACTAGCGGGAGGACGAACACCGGGGAGCTGTTTTTT; CDR3 protein: CASSYPTSTSGRTNTGELFF
D gene: -; clone size: -; V gene: TRBV6-1; J gene: TRBJ2-2; CDR3 DNA: TGTGCCAGCAAAGGACTATCGAACACCGGGGAGCTGTTTTTT; CDR3 protein: CASKGLSNTGELFF
D gene: TRBD2; clone size: -; V gene: TRBV27; J gene: TRBJ2-2; CDR3 DNA: TGTGCCAGCAGACCTAGCGGGAGGTCTAACACCGGGGAGCTGTTTTTT; CDR3 protein: CASRPSGRSNTGELFF
D gene: -; clone size: -; V gene: TRBV6-5; J gene: TRBJ1-2; CDR3 DNA: TGTGCCAGCAGCTTTGAATCAGGGCACGGCTACACCTTC; CDR3 protein: CASSFESGHGYTF
D gene: TRBD1; clone size: -; V gene: TRBV7-9; J gene: TRBJ1-4; CDR3 DNA: TGTGCCAGCAGCAGTACTGGGACAGGGGGCAATCGTAATGAAAAACTGTTTTTT; CDR3 protein: CASSSTGTGGNRNEKLFF
D gene: TRBD1; clone size: -; V gene: TRBV30; J gene: TRBJ1-1; CDR3 DNA: TGTGCCTGTGCGACCGGGACAGGGGTCCTTTCAAACACTGAAGCTTTCTTT; CDR3 protein: CACATGTGVLSNTEAFF
D gene: -; clone size: -; V gene: TRBV7-9; J gene: TRBJ1-1; CDR3 DNA: TGTGCCAGCAACCCCCAGGCGAACACTGAAGCTTTCTTT; CDR3 protein: CASNPQANTEAFF
D gene: TRBD1; clone size: few; V gene: TRBV28; J gene: TRBJ1-5; CDR3 DNA: TGTGCCAGCAGTTCAAGGGGACAGGCGTATCAGCCCCAGCATTTT; CDR3 protein: CASSSRGQAYQPQHF
D gene: TRBD2; clone size: -; V gene: TRBV28; J gene: TRBJ2-2; CDR3 DNA: TGTGCCAGCAGTTTTCTAGCGGCGAACACCGGGGAGCTGTTTTTT; CDR3 protein: CASSFLAANTGELFF
D gene: -; clone size: few; V gene: TRBV5-4; J gene: TRBJ1-2; CDR3 DNA: TGTGCCAGCAGCTTGCCTCAGGGCGGCTACACCTTC; CDR3 protein: CASSLPQGGYTF
D gene: -; clone size: -; V gene: TRBV9; J gene: TRBJ2-3; CDR3 DNA: TGTGCCAGCAGCGTAGGCGCGGGTTCCACAGATACGCAGTATTTT; CDR3 protein: CASSVGAGSTDTQYF
D gene: -; clone size: -; V gene: TRBV7-9; J gene: TRBJ2-2; CDR3 DNA: TGTGCCAGCAGCAAACAAACAGGGTCCGGCGGGGAGCTGTTTTTT; CDR3 protein: CASSKQTGSGGELFF
D gene: TRBD1; clone size: -; V gene: TRBV2; J gene: TRBJ2-7; CDR3 DNA: TGTGCCAGCAGTGAGTGGGGACAGAGCTCCTACGAGCAGTACTTC; CDR3 protein: CASSEWGQSSYEQYF
D gene: -; clone size: -; V gene: TRBV4-1; J gene: TRBJ2-7; CDR3 DNA: TGCGCCAGCAGCCAAGATGGCAGCCGGAGAACCTACGAGCAGTACTTC; CDR3 protein: CASSQDGSRRTYEQYF
D gene: -; clone size: -; V gene: TRBV30; J gene: TRBJ2-3; CDR3 DNA: TGTGCCTGGAGTTACACAGATACGCAGTATTTT; CDR3 protein: CAWSYTDTQYF
D gene: -; clone size: -; V gene: TRBV18; J gene: TRBJ1-2; CDR3 DNA: TGTGCCAGCTCACGACTCTCGACAGAGCATACTAACTATGGCTACACCTTC; CDR3 protein: CASSRLSTEHTNYGYTF
D gene: -; clone size: -; V gene: TRBV6-6; J gene: TRBJ2-1; CDR3 DNA: TGTGCCAGTCGAGGTCGAGGGTTCTACAATGAGCAGTTCTTC; CDR3 protein: CASRGRGFYNEQFF
D gene: -; clone size: -; V gene: TRBV13; J gene: TRBJ1-1; CDR3 DNA: TGTGCCAGCCGCCAATCCCAAGCTTTCTTT; CDR3 protein: CASRQSQAFF
D gene: -; clone size: -; V gene: TRBV4-3; J gene: TRBJ2-5; CDR3 DNA: TGCGCCAGCAGCCAAGATAGAACTAGATGGGAGACCCAGTACTTC; CDR3 protein: CASSQDRTRWETQYF
D gene: TRBD2; clone size: -; V gene: TRBV7-3; J gene: TRBJ2-1; CDR3 DNA: TGTGCCAGCAGCTCGGGACTAGCGGGTTTCAATGAGCAGTTCTTC; CDR3 protein: CASSSGLAGFNEQFF
D gene: TRBD1; clone size: -; V gene: TRBV30; J gene: TRBJ2-7; CDR3 DNA: TGTGCCTGGAATGGGGACAGGGGGTACGAGCAGTACTTC; CDR3 protein: CAWNGDRGYEQYF
D gene: -; clone size: -; V gene: TRBV7-3; J gene: TRBJ1-1; CDR3 DNA: TGTGCCAGCAGCCCGACACCGAACACTGAAGCTTTCTTT; CDR3 protein: CASSPTPNTEAFF
D gene: TRBD1; clone size: -; V gene: TRBV6-5; J gene: TRBJ2-7; CDR3 DNA: TGTGCCAGCAGTTACTCGCCAGGGGGCTACTACGAGCAGTACTTC; CDR3 protein: CASSYSPGGYYEQYF
D gene: TRBD1; clone size: once; V gene: TRBV28; J gene: TRBJ1-2; CDR3 DNA: TGTGCCAGCAGTTTAAGTGCGGACAGGAGGAACTATGGCTACACCTTC; CDR3 protein: CASSLSADRRNYGYTF
D gene: -; clone size: -; V gene: TRBV19; J gene: TRBJ1-5; CDR3 DNA: TGTGCCAGTCACGACGGAGGCAATCAGCCCCAGCATTTT; CDR3 protein: CASHDGGNQPQHF
D gene: TRBD1; clone size: once; V gene: TRBV5-1; J gene: TRBJ2-5; CDR3 DNA: TGCGCCAGCAGCTCAGGGGGCGAATTAGAGGAGACCCAGTACTTC; CDR3 protein: CASSSGGELEETQYF
D gene: -; clone size: -; V gene: TRBV9; J gene: TRBJ1-2; CDR3 DNA: TGTGCCAGCAGCGTAGTGGGTGAAGGCTACACCTTC; CDR3 protein: CASSVVGEGYTF
D gene: TRBD1; clone size: -; V gene: TRBV7-9; J gene: TRBJ1-2; CDR3 DNA: TGTGCCAGCAGCCCCGAGGGACAGGGGGTAGGCTACACCTTC; CDR3 protein: CASSPEGQGVGYTF
D gene: TRBD2; clone size: once; V gene: TRBV7-8; J gene: TRBJ2-4; CDR3 DNA: TGTGCCAGCAGTAGCGTACTAGCGGGAGGGGGAAACATTCAGTACTTC; CDR3 protein: CASSSVLAGGGNIQYF
D gene: -; clone size: -; V gene: TRBV5-1; J gene: TRBJ2-7; CDR3 DNA: TGCGCCAGCAGCTTTGATTTACGAGGAGGCGAGCAGTACTTC; CDR3 protein: CASSFDLRGGEQYF
D gene: TRBD2; clone size: -; V gene: TRBV5-1; J gene: TRBJ2-3; CDR3 DNA: TGCGCCAGCAGATACCTAGCGGGCACAGATACGCAGTATTTT; CDR3 protein: CASRYLAGTDTQYF
D gene: TRBD2; clone size: -; V gene: TRBV18; J gene: TRBJ2-3; CDR3 DNA: TGTGCCAGCTCACAAACTAGCGGGAGAGATACGCAGTATTTT; CDR3 protein: CASSQTSGRDTQYF
D gene: TRBD1; clone size: once; V gene: TRBV15; J gene: TRBJ1-1; CDR3 DNA: TGTGCCTCCCGACAGGGATTTATGAACACTGAAGCTTTCTTT; CDR3 protein: CASRQGFMNTEAFF
D gene: TRBD2; clone size: -; V gene: TRBV5-1; J gene: TRBJ2-5; CDR3 DNA: TGCGCCAGCAGCTTGCAAGGGACTAGCGGAGAAGAGACCCAGTACTTC; CDR3 protein: CASSLQGTSGEETQYF
D gene: -; clone size: -; V gene: TRBV10-2; J gene: TRBJ2-1; CDR3 DNA: TGCGCCAGCAGGTGGGGAGTTGGGTACAATGAGCAGTTCTTC; CDR3 protein: CASRWGVGYNEQFF
D gene: TRBD2; clone size: -; V gene: TRBV18; J gene: TRBJ2-7; CDR3 DNA: TGTGCCAGCTCACCGGCGGCGGGGGGGGCAGGAGACGAGCAGTACTTC; CDR3 protein: CASSPAAGGAGDEQYF
D gene: TRBD2; clone size: -; V gene: TRBV18; J gene: TRBJ2-3; CDR3 DNA: TGTGCCAGCTCACCCAATCCGGCGGGGGGGAGCACAGATACGCAGTATTTT; CDR3 protein: CASSPNPAGGSTDTQYF
D gene: -; clone size: -; V gene: TRBV11-2; J gene: TRBJ2-5; CDR3 DNA: TGTGCCAGCAGACCTACAGTGTACCAAGAGACCCAGTACTTC; CDR3 protein: CASRPTVYQETQYF
D gene: TRBD1; clone size: -; V gene: TRBV28; J gene: TRBJ1-2; CDR3 DNA: TGTGCCAGCAGTTTAAGGAACAGGGGGCTGGGTGGCTACACCTTC; CDR3 protein: CASSLRNRGLGGYTF